The entry below describes one T cell receptor (beta chain). As yet, its antigen is unknown. CDR1 and CDR2 (germline): SEHNR, FQNEAQ (reference sequence). Trimming cost V 4 bases and J 2 bases; bases outside gene matches: 11. The CDR3 consists of 17 residues. These data are taken from a study of CD8 T cells in ankylosing spondylitis. Study-level findings and limits: Before this, some motif variants had been reported in reactive arthritis synovial fluid and blood. Ankylosing spondylitis blood appeared to be characterized by a TCR beta motif of roughly eight highly homologous variants.

Each CDR3 protein gets one entry after TCRdb re-called the 5' RACE reads with MiXCR. The sample lists 500,000 to 650,000 distinct CDR3 sequences; about 5% were seen once. Sequences were obtained from blood, either unsorted or a sorted T cell fraction (not recorded which). The receptor was isolated from a male donor with ankylosing spondylitis. The chain recombines TRBV7-9 with TRBJ2-1; 7 nucleotides line up with TRBD2. The CDR3 bases are TGTGCCAGCAGCTCCTTTAACGGGAGGTCGCCCTACAATGAGCAGTTCTTC. Its protein is CASSSFNGRSPYNEQFF.